This TCR beta chain was sequenced for a study of technical replicates of blood from several donors. The CDR3 length is 18 residues. V was clipped by 5 bases and J by 5 bases; unmatched bases: 19. Looked up from germline, CDR1 is KGHSH and CDR2 is LQKENI. This table comes from immunoSEQ multiplex PCR, and its TCRdb copy is limited to in-frame clones, with some not included. This sample has about 94,000 clones, with under 97% found just once. The clonotype was recovered from a human donor in good health. V is TRBV18 and J is TRBJ2-3, with 7 bases that match TRBD2. The material sequenced was T cells isolated from PBMCs. This CDR3 is CASSTTLGGVKGGDTQYF. As DNA, the CDR3 is TGTGCCAGCTCAACCACGTTGGGAGGGGTAAAAGGAGGAGATACGCAGTATTTT.